The rows below give T cell receptor beta chains drawn from one sample of a study of regulatory T cells in long-lasting Graves disease. TCRdb used MiXCR to reprocess the multiplex PCR reads, holding one entry per CDR3 protein. The sample has about 430,000 distinct CDR3 sequences; 15% are singletons. These data also formed part of another study, on T cells in Graves' hyperthyroidism and ophthalmopathy.

The specimen was peripheral blood mononuclear cells (PBMCs), collected at new diagnosis, from a patient treated with antithyroid drugs. These receptor sequences come from a woman in her 40s with Graves disease. The CDR3 runs from the conserved cysteine through the conserved F or W. Fields, in order: CDR3 length, clone size, V gene, J gene, CDR3 protein. The size field is filled for only some rows; it gives once, few, many or a size class.

cdr3_length: 17
clone_size: few
v_call: TRBV7-9
j_call: TRBJ2-3
cdr3_aa: CASSSPTSGLLTDTQYF

cdr3_length: 13
clone_size: many
v_call: TRBV10-3
j_call: TRBJ1-1
cdr3_aa: CAISGATNTEAFF

cdr3_length: 18
clone_size: -
v_call: TRBV28
j_call: TRBJ1-5
cdr3_aa: CASSLLFGTDLGNQPQHF

cdr3_length: 17
clone_size: few
v_call: TRBV9
j_call: TRBJ2-3
cdr3_aa: CASSVVDSGRGGDTQYF

cdr3_length: 12
clone_size: many
v_call: TRBV28
j_call: TRBJ1-2
cdr3_aa: CASSLGGGGYTF

cdr3_length: 16
clone_size: -
v_call: TRBV29-1
j_call: TRBJ2-7
cdr3_aa: CSVARQTGGVGYEQYF

cdr3_length: 17
clone_size: -
v_call: TRBV6-2/TRBV6-3
j_call: TRBJ1-1
cdr3_aa: CASSYFTGQGPGTEAFF

cdr3_length: 15
clone_size: -
v_call: TRBV19
j_call: TRBJ1-4
cdr3_aa: CASSMAGPPNEKLFF

cdr3_length: 13
clone_size: -
v_call: TRBV28
j_call: TRBJ2-7
cdr3_aa: CAVLGGRNYEQYF

cdr3_length: 15
clone_size: few
v_call: TRBV10-3
j_call: TRBJ2-1
cdr3_aa: CAIRSGTSGYNEQFF

cdr3_length: 17
clone_size: -
v_call: TRBV25-1
j_call: TRBJ1-3
cdr3_aa: CASSEFFTGASGNTIYF

cdr3_length: 14
clone_size: -
v_call: TRBV2
j_call: TRBJ2-3
cdr3_aa: CASRSGTMRDTQYF

cdr3_length: 13
clone_size: many
v_call: TRBV27
j_call: TRBJ2-1
cdr3_aa: CASSLAPNNEQFF

cdr3_length: 15
clone_size: many
v_call: TRBV9
j_call: TRBJ2-5
cdr3_aa: CASSVEERERETQYF

cdr3_length: 12
clone_size: many
v_call: TRBV2
j_call: TRBJ2-7
cdr3_aa: CASSERFYEQYF

cdr3_length: 15
clone_size: many
v_call: TRBV11-3
j_call: TRBJ2-5
cdr3_aa: CASSFRGSGQETQYF

cdr3_length: 13
clone_size: -
v_call: TRBV6-2/TRBV6-3
j_call: TRBJ2-1
cdr3_aa: CASSYRGQDEQSF

cdr3_length: 15
clone_size: -
v_call: TRBV10-3
j_call: TRBJ2-7
cdr3_aa: CAISRGGLDSYEQYF

cdr3_length: 15
clone_size: many
v_call: TRBV6-2/TRBV6-3
j_call: TRBJ1-5
cdr3_aa: CASSYPSIGNQPQHF

cdr3_length: 12
clone_size: many
v_call: TRBV19
j_call: TRBJ1-2
cdr3_aa: CASMEQGYGYTF

cdr3_length: 15
clone_size: many
v_call: TRBV20-1
j_call: TRBJ2-7
cdr3_aa: CSARDLAGGSYEQYF

cdr3_length: 16
clone_size: -
v_call: TRBV4-3
j_call: TRBJ2-7
cdr3_aa: CASSQVAQREEFEQYF

cdr3_length: 13
clone_size: many
v_call: TRBV5-1
j_call: TRBJ1-5
cdr3_aa: CASSSGENQPQHF

cdr3_length: 14
clone_size: -
v_call: TRBV5-6
j_call: TRBJ2-7
cdr3_aa: CASSFGTGADEQYF

cdr3_length: 14
clone_size: few
v_call: TRBV20-1
j_call: TRBJ2-3
cdr3_aa: CSASGAGNGDTQYF

cdr3_length: 16
clone_size: -
v_call: TRBV9
j_call: TRBJ1-3
cdr3_aa: CASSTSTGLSGNTIYF

cdr3_length: 16
clone_size: -
v_call: TRBV7-8
j_call: TRBJ2-7
cdr3_aa: CASSQVTSLPHYEQYF

cdr3_length: 13
clone_size: many
v_call: TRBV3-1
j_call: TRBJ1-1
cdr3_aa: CASSQIRYTEAFF

cdr3_length: 17
clone_size: few
v_call: TRBV3-1
j_call: TRBJ2-7
cdr3_aa: CASSPGTGNSILYEQYF

cdr3_length: 14
clone_size: many
v_call: TRBV12-3/TRBV12-4
j_call: TRBJ2-7
cdr3_aa: CASSLGIGSYEQYF

cdr3_length: 14
clone_size: many
v_call: TRBV28
j_call: TRBJ2-3
cdr3_aa: CASTVRDRGAAQYF

cdr3_length: 14
clone_size: many
v_call: TRBV11-2
j_call: TRBJ2-7
cdr3_aa: CASSLGTVSYEQYF

cdr3_length: 14
clone_size: -
v_call: TRBV3-1
j_call: TRBJ2-2
cdr3_aa: CASSQVGDTGELFF